The TCR beta chain under discussion was sequenced for a study of response to subunit inactivated influenza vaccine. The ends lost 4 bases at V and 2 bases at J; junction bases unmatched: 4. The CDR3 covers 14 residues. Germline lookup yields CDR1 KGHSH and CDR2 LQKENI. TCRdb itself ran the RT-PCR reads through MiXCR, one entry per CDR3 protein. The sample contains approximately 520,000 distinct CDR3 sequences, 16% of which appear only once. Study conclusions and caveats: After each seasonal influenza vaccination, few new T cells are recruited, the authors suggested.

About this clonotype itself: The antigen is unknown.

Material: CD4+ T cells sorted from PBMCs, obtained less than 30 months after vaccination. The genes are TRBV18 and TRBJ2-7; 8 bases match TRBD2. This TCR derives from a man between 50 and 69 years old who received an inactivated influenza vaccine. The CDR3 sequence is CASSLAGITYEQYF. The CDR3 DNA is TGTGCCAGCTCACTAGCGGGGATAACCTACGAGCAGTACTTC.